The source of this T cell receptor (beta chain) is a study of cytomegalovirus exposure and HLA in healthy donors. This CDR3 comprises 14 residues. Trimming shortened V by 0 bases and J by 5 bases, and 11 bases separated the two germline ends. The germline CDR1 and CDR2 sequences are SGHRS and YFSETQ. General observations from the study: Across donors, presence/absence analyses took sequencing depth to be roughly uniform. Links to common viral pathogens appeared, in a later analysis, for several of the most significant clusters.

PCR amplification relied on 60 Vbeta primers (plus 13 Jbeta primers). Generated by immunoSEQ multiplex PCR, the TCRdb table keeps only in-frame clones and is missing some. The sample holds around 72,000 clones, about 66% seen once. In the case of this clone: Antigen specificity is unknown.

The genes are TRBV5-1 and TRBJ1-2, with D perhaps matching TRBD1 (5 bases). The sequencing input was PBMCs. The clonotype originates from a man aged 35 to 55 in good health and CMV-seropositive. CDR3 amino acids: CASSLGDSLYGYTF. DNA for the CDR3: TGCGCCAGCAGCTTGGGCGACAGTCTATATGGCTACACCTTC.